This T cell receptor beta chain comes out of a study of OX40 agonist ivuxolimab in advanced cancers. For the study at large: Ivuxolimab is an agonistic anti-OX40 (CD134) antibody, and patients were treated with it. Study results and caveats: On average, CD8+ T cells showed a greater number of expanded clones than CD4+.

Autoimmune disease history or systemic immunosuppression meant exclusion. The CDR3 spans 12 residues. CDR1 is SNHLY and CDR2 is FYNNEI in the germline V gene. Trimming cost V 6 bases and J 5 bases, with 8 bases left between them. By share, this clone ranks as medium-sized. Antigen: not known. Sequencing was performed with immunoSEQ multiplex PCR; in TCRdb, only in-frame clones are kept and a portion is missing. The top ten clones hold roughly 2.6% of a sample with nearly 95,000 clones, roughly 92% of them seen once. The origin of this receptor is an adult with an advanced solid tumor such as melanoma, head and neck, liver or kidney cancer. The specimen comprised CD4+ or CD8+ T cells sorted from blood, sampled in a trial of the OX40 agonist ivuxolimab. The chain uses TRBV2 and TRBJ1-5; D possibly corresponds to TRBD1 (6 bases). DNA of the CDR3: TGTGCCAGCAGACAGGGCTATCAGCCCCAGCATTTT. Translation gives CASRQGYQPQHF.